A selection of T cell receptor beta chains follows, all from one sample in a study of lymphopenia after photon versus proton radiotherapy. Sequencing used immunoSEQ multiplex PCR; TCRdb keeps in-frame clones, though not all of them. This table holds 55,000 to 75,000 clones, approximately 91% found once. The sequencing here drew on peripheral blood, taken from a patient treated with photon-based radiotherapy. All receptors derive from a woman in her seventies with pancreatic cancer. Each CDR3 is given with its conserved first and last residue. The order of the fields is V gene, clone size, J gene, D gene, CDR3 protein, CDR3 DNA. A D gene is named only where the DNA matches it firmly. Not all rows give a size; the values are once, few, many and, for expanded clones, a class.

v_gene: TRBV10-3; abundance: NA; j_gene: TRBJ1-3; d_gene: NA; CDR3aa: CAIRGEGFGNTIYF; CDR3nt: TGTGCCATCCGCGGAGAGGGTTTTGGAAACACCATATATTTT
v_gene: TRBV6-5; abundance: NA; j_gene: TRBJ1-1; d_gene: NA; CDR3aa: CASSYGRSGNTEAFF; CDR3nt: TGTGCCAGCAGTTACGGTCGGTCGGGTAACACTGAAGCTTTCTTT
v_gene: TRBV5-1; abundance: NA; j_gene: TRBJ2-7; d_gene: NA; CDR3aa: CASSEQSGIYEQYF; CDR3nt: TGCGCCAGCAGCGAACAATCAGGGATATACGAGCAGTACTTC
v_gene: TRBV10-2; abundance: NA; j_gene: TRBJ2-5; d_gene: TRBD1; CDR3aa: CASKGQPQETQYF; CDR3nt: TGCGCCAGCAAGGGACAGCCCCAAGAGACCCAGTACTTC
v_gene: TRBV7-9; abundance: NA; j_gene: TRBJ2-7; d_gene: TRBD1; CDR3aa: CASSLGGTGAYEQYF; CDR3nt: TGTGCCAGCAGCTTAGGAGGGACAGGTGCCTACGAGCAGTACTTC
v_gene: TRBV5-1; abundance: NA; j_gene: TRBJ2-6; d_gene: NA; CDR3aa: CASRVSSSGANVLTF; CDR3nt: TGCGCCAGCAGGGTCAGCAGCTCTGGGGCCAACGTCCTGACTTTC
v_gene: TRBV6-5; abundance: few; j_gene: TRBJ1-1; d_gene: NA; CDR3aa: CASSYLQGNTEAFF; CDR3nt: TGTGCCAGCAGTTACCTGCAGGGCAACACTGAAGCTTTCTTT
v_gene: TRBV5-6; abundance: once; j_gene: TRBJ2-5; d_gene: NA; CDR3aa: CASSLVGGSQETQYF; CDR3nt: TGTGCCAGCAGCTTGGTAGGGGGGTCCCAAGAGACCCAGTACTTC
v_gene: TRBV19; abundance: NA; j_gene: TRBJ2-7; d_gene: TRBD2; CDR3aa: CASGPGGTYEQYF; CDR3nt: TGTGCCAGTGGGCCGGGAGGCACTTACGAGCAGTACTTC
v_gene: TRBV5-5; abundance: NA; j_gene: TRBJ2-1; d_gene: TRBD2; CDR3aa: CASSFSGMSSYNEQFF; CDR3nt: TGTGCCAGCAGCTTTAGCGGGATGAGCTCCTACAATGAGCAGTTCTTC
v_gene: TRBV7-9; abundance: NA; j_gene: TRBJ2-2; d_gene: NA; CDR3aa: CASSLQVSTGELFF; CDR3nt: TGTGCCAGCAGCTTGCAGGTTTCCACCGGGGAGCTGTTTTTT
v_gene: TRBV28; abundance: NA; j_gene: TRBJ1-1; d_gene: NA; CDR3aa: CASSERRWGGMNTEAFF; CDR3nt: TGTGCCAGCAGTGAGAGGCGGTGGGGCGGGATGAACACTGAAGCTTTCTTT
v_gene: TRBV7-2; abundance: NA; j_gene: TRBJ2-1; d_gene: NA; CDR3aa: CASSFYSGTHNEQFF; CDR3nt: TGTGCCAGCAGCTTCTATAGTGGAACCCACAATGAGCAGTTCTTC
v_gene: TRBV5-1; abundance: NA; j_gene: TRBJ2-7; d_gene: TRBD1; CDR3aa: CASSLEWTGVYEQYF; CDR3nt: TGCGCCAGCAGCTTGGAGTGGACAGGAGTATACGAGCAGTACTTC
v_gene: TRBV19; abundance: NA; j_gene: TRBJ1-5; d_gene: NA; CDR3aa: CASSILRDSNQPQHF; CDR3nt: TGTGCCAGTAGTATCCTTAGGGATTCAAATCAGCCCCAGCATTTT
v_gene: TRBV5-1; abundance: NA; j_gene: TRBJ1-1; d_gene: NA; CDR3aa: CASSPGPMNTEAFF; CDR3nt: TGCGCCAGCAGCCCGGGGCCAATGAACACTGAAGCTTTCTTT
v_gene: TRBV11-1; abundance: NA; j_gene: TRBJ2-2; d_gene: NA; CDR3aa: CASSLGTGATGELFF; CDR3nt: TGTGCCAGCAGCTTAGGCACGGGAGCCACCGGGGAGCTGTTTTTT
v_gene: TRBV28; abundance: NA; j_gene: TRBJ1-5; d_gene: TRBD1; CDR3aa: CASSGIQGESPQHF; CDR3nt: TGTGCCAGCAGTGGAATACAGGGGGAATCGCCCCAGCATTTT
v_gene: TRBV10-1; abundance: NA; j_gene: TRBJ2-7; d_gene: TRBD2; CDR3aa: CASSESLAGGSFYEQYF; CDR3nt: TGCGCCAGCAGTGAGTCGTTAGCGGGAGGGTCCTTCTACGAGCAGTACTTC
v_gene: TRBV15; abundance: NA; j_gene: TRBJ1-1; d_gene: NA; CDR3aa: CATSRGVGLGGTEAFF; CDR3nt: TGTGCCACCAGCAGGGGGGTTGGGTTAGGTGGCACTGAAGCTTTCTTT
v_gene: TRBV10-1; abundance: once; j_gene: TRBJ2-1; d_gene: NA; CDR3aa: CARSGRFVGGNYNEQFF; CDR3nt: TGCGCCAGGAGTGGACGGTTCGTAGGCGGTAACTACAATGAGCAGTTCTTC
v_gene: TRBV7-2; abundance: once; j_gene: TRBJ2-4; d_gene: TRBD2; CDR3aa: CASSSGLAGGGVAKNIQYF; CDR3nt: TGTGCCAGCAGCTCGGGACTAGCGGGAGGAGGGGTAGCCAAAAACATTCAGTACTTC
v_gene: TRBV7-9; abundance: NA; j_gene: TRBJ2-5; d_gene: NA; CDR3aa: CASSLEGGQETQYF; CDR3nt: TGTGCCAGCAGCTTAGAAGGAGGTCAAGAGACCCAGTACTTC
v_gene: TRBV5-5; abundance: NA; j_gene: TRBJ2-1; d_gene: NA; CDR3aa: CASSLGGDYNEQFF; CDR3nt: TGTGCCAGCAGCTTGGGGGGAGACTACAATGAGCAGTTCTTC
v_gene: TRBV6-1; abundance: NA; j_gene: TRBJ2-5; d_gene: TRBD1; CDR3aa: CASRVTGAGETQYF; CDR3nt: TGTGCCAGCAGGGTTACAGGGGCTGGGGAGACCCAGTACTTC
v_gene: TRBV7-2; abundance: NA; j_gene: TRBJ1-2; d_gene: NA; CDR3aa: CASSLEMTYGYTF; CDR3nt: TGTGCCAGCAGCTTAGAGATGACCTATGGCTACACCTTC
v_gene: TRBV5-1; abundance: NA; j_gene: TRBJ2-5; d_gene: NA; CDR3aa: CASSLAPQETQYF; CDR3nt: TGCGCCAGCAGCTTGGCCCCACAAGAGACCCAGTACTTC
v_gene: TRBV27; abundance: NA; j_gene: TRBJ1-6; d_gene: TRBD1; CDR3aa: CASSPGDRVNSPLHF; CDR3nt: TGTGCCAGCAGCCCCGGGGACAGGGTGAATTCACCCCTCCACTTT
v_gene: TRBV9; abundance: NA; j_gene: TRBJ2-5; d_gene: NA; CDR3aa: CASSARDKTQYF; CDR3nt: TGTGCCAGCAGCGCCCGGGACAAGACCCAGTACTTC
v_gene: TRBV10-3; abundance: NA; j_gene: TRBJ1-2; d_gene: NA; CDR3aa: CAISESGGRGYTF; CDR3nt: TGTGCCATCAGTGAGAGTGGGGGGCGGGGCTACACCTTC
v_gene: TRBV5-1; abundance: NA; j_gene: TRBJ2-7; d_gene: TRBD2; CDR3aa: CASSSSGVSSYEQYF; CDR3nt: TGCGCCAGCAGCTCTAGCGGAGTCAGCTCCTACGAGCAGTACTTC
v_gene: TRBV6-1; abundance: NA; j_gene: TRBJ2-2; d_gene: NA; CDR3aa: CASSVGGANTGELFF; CDR3nt: TGTGCCAGCAGTGTCGGGGGAGCGAACACCGGGGAGCTGTTTTTT
v_gene: TRBV5-4; abundance: NA; j_gene: TRBJ2-7; d_gene: NA; CDR3aa: CASSGGVSPYEQYF; CDR3nt: TGTGCCAGCAGCGGCGGGGTTTCGCCCTACGAGCAGTACTTC
v_gene: TRBV14; abundance: NA; j_gene: TRBJ2-7; d_gene: TRBD1; CDR3aa: CASSRGQGRLHEQYF; CDR3nt: TGTGCCAGCAGCCGCGGACAGGGGAGGCTCCACGAGCAGTACTTC
v_gene: TRBV19; abundance: few; j_gene: TRBJ1-5; d_gene: NA; CDR3aa: CASSARWQGGQPQHF; CDR3nt: TGTGCCAGTAGCGCCCGGTGGCAAGGAGGTCAGCCCCAGCATTTT
v_gene: TRBV4-1; abundance: NA; j_gene: TRBJ2-3; d_gene: NA; CDR3aa: CASSQDLGITQYF; CDR3nt: TGCGCCAGCAGCCAAGATCTGGGAATTACGCAGTATTTT
v_gene: TRBV2; abundance: NA; j_gene: TRBJ2-7; d_gene: TRBD1; CDR3aa: CASRSQGAFYEQYF; CDR3nt: TGTGCCAGCAGGTCACAGGGGGCCTTCTACGAGCAGTACTTC
v_gene: TRBV19; abundance: NA; j_gene: TRBJ2-1; d_gene: NA; CDR3aa: CASSKRERDEQFF; CDR3nt: TGTGCCAGTAGTAAGAGGGAGCGGGATGAGCAGTTCTTC
v_gene: TRBV28; abundance: NA; j_gene: TRBJ1-5; d_gene: NA; CDR3aa: CASSSFGGMGQPQHF; CDR3nt: TGTGCCAGCAGTTCCTTCGGGGGTATGGGTCAGCCCCAGCATTTT
v_gene: TRBV19; abundance: NA; j_gene: TRBJ1-4; d_gene: NA; CDR3aa: CASSRTPEGEKLFF; CDR3nt: TGTGCCAGTAGCAGAACGCCTGAGGGTGAAAAACTGTTTTTT
v_gene: TRBV12-5; abundance: NA; j_gene: TRBJ1-5; d_gene: NA; CDR3aa: CASGLQTSGISNQPQHF; CDR3nt: TGTGCTAGTGGTTTGCAGACATCAGGAATTAGCAATCAGCCCCAGCATTTT
v_gene: TRBV2; abundance: NA; j_gene: TRBJ2-1; d_gene: TRBD2; CDR3aa: CASSRLAGGPMDEQFF; CDR3nt: TGTGCCAGCAGTCGACTAGCGGGAGGGCCCATGGATGAGCAGTTCTTC
v_gene: TRBV2; abundance: few; j_gene: TRBJ2-2; d_gene: NA; CDR3aa: CASRLALNGELFF; CDR3nt: TGTGCCAGCAGGTTAGCCTTGAACGGGGAGCTGTTTTTT
v_gene: TRBV13; abundance: NA; j_gene: TRBJ1-1; d_gene: NA; CDR3aa: CASSRPSNTEAFF; CDR3nt: TGTGCCAGCAGCCGCCCCAGCAACACTGAAGCTTTCTTT
v_gene: TRBV5-1; abundance: NA; j_gene: TRBJ2-5; d_gene: TRBD2; CDR3aa: CASSFGGLAGGSTQYF; CDR3nt: TGCGCCAGCAGCTTCGGGGGACTAGCGGGAGGTTCGACCCAGTACTTC
v_gene: TRBV30; abundance: NA; j_gene: TRBJ2-6; d_gene: NA; CDR3aa: CGAEGRGANVLTF; CDR3nt: TGTGGTGCGGAGGGGCGCGGGGCCAACGTCCTGACTTTC
v_gene: TRBV6-5; abundance: NA; j_gene: TRBJ2-1; d_gene: TRBD1; CDR3aa: CASTGQAYNEQFF; CDR3nt: TGTGCCAGTACGGGACAGGCTTACAATGAGCAGTTCTTC
v_gene: TRBV28; abundance: NA; j_gene: TRBJ2-6; d_gene: TRBD2; CDR3aa: CASSPPGGGSSGANVLTF; CDR3nt: TGTGCCAGCAGTCCTCCGGGGGGAGGGTCCTCTGGGGCCAACGTCCTGACTTTC
v_gene: TRBV19; abundance: few; j_gene: TRBJ1-2; d_gene: NA; CDR3aa: CASSPTGGNDYTF; CDR3nt: TGTGCCAGTAGTCCCACGGGGGGCAACGACTACACCTTC